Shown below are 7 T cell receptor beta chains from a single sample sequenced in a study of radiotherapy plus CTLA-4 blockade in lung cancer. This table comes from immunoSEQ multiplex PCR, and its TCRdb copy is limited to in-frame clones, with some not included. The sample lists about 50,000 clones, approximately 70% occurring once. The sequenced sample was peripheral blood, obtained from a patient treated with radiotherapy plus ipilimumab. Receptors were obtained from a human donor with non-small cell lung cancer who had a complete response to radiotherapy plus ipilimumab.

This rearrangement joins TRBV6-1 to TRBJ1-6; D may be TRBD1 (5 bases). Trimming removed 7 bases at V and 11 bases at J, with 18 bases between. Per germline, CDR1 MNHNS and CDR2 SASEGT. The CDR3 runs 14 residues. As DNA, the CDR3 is TGTGCCAGCAAAATTGACAGCAGGAGGGCACCCCTCCACTTT. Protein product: CASKIDSRRAPLHF.

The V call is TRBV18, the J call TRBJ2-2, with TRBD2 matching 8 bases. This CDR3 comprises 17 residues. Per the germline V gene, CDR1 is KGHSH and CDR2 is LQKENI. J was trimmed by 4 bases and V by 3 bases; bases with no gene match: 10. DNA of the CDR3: TGTGCCAGCTCACCCTCTCGGGAGGGCCCTGGCACCGGGGAGCTGTTTTTT. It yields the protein CASSPSREGPGTGELFF.

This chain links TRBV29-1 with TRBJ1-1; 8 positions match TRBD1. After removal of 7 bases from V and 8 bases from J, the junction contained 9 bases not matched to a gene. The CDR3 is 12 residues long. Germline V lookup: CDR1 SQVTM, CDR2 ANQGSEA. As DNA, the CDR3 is TGCAGCGCCCACAGGGACAGGAACGAAGCTTTCTTT. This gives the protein CSAHRDRNEAFF. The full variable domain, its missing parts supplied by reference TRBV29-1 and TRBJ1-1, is SAVISQKPSRDICQRGTSLTIQCQVDSQVTMMFWYRQQPGQSLTLIATANQGSEATYESGFVIDKFPISRPNLTFSTLTVSNMSPEDSSIYLCSAHRDRNEAFFGQGTRLTVV.

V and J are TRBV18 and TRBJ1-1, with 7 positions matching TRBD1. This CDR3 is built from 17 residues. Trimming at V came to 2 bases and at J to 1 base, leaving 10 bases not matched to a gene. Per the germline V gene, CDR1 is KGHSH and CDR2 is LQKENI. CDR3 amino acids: CASSPYEGQASNTEAFF. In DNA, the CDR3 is TGTGCCAGCTCACCATATGAAGGACAGGCCTCGAACACTGAAGCTTTCTTT.

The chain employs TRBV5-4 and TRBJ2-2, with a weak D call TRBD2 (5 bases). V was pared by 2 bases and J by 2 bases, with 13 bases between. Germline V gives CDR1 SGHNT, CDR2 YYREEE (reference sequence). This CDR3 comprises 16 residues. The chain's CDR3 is CASSFRSGANTGELFF. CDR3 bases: TGTGCCAGCAGCTTTCGGAGCGGAGCAAACACCGGGGAGCTGTTTTTT.

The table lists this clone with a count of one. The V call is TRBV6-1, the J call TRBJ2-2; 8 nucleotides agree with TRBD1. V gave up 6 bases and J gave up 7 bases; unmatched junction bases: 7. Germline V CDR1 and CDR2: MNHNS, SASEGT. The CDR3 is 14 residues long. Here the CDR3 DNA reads TGTGCCAGCAGGACAGGGGCGCAGGGCGGGGAGCTGTTTTTT. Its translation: CASRTGAQGGELFF.

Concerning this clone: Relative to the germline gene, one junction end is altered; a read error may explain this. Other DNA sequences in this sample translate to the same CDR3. In DNA form, the CDR3 reads TGCGCCAGCAGTCCCTTAGCGGGGGGGCCCATCACCGGGGAGCTGTTTTTT. It yields the protein CASSPLAGGPITGELFF. The V and J genes are TRBV25-1 and TRBJ2-2, with 11 bases fitting TRBD2. CDR3 length equals 17 residues. Germline V CDR1 and CDR2: MGHDK, SYGVNS. The variable domain in full, completed from reference TRBV25-1 and TRBJ2-2, reads EADIYQTPRYLVIGTGKKITLECSQTMGHDKMYWYQQDPGMELHLIHYSYGVNSTEKGDLSSESTVSRIRTEHFPLTLESARPSHTSQYLCASSPLAGGPITGELFFGEGSRLTVL.